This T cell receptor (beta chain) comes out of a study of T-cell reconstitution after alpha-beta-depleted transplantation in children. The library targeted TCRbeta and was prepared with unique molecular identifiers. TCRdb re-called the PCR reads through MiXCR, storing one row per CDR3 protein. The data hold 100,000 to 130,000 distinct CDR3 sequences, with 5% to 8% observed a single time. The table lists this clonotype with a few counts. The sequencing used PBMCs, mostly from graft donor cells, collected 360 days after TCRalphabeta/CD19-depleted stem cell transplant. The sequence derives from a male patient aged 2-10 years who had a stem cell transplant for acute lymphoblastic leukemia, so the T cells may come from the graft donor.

As DNA, the CDR3 is TGTGCCAGCCGGACAGGGGTTGACGAGCAGTACTTC. Translated: CASRTGVDEQYF. The chain links TRBV27 to TRBJ2-7; 9 nucleotides agree with TRBD1. The CDR3 is 12 amino acids. The junction had 4 bases not matched to a gene; V was cut back by 8 bases and J by 5 bases. Germline V gene lookup returns CDR1 MNHEY and CDR2 SMNVEV (reference sequence).